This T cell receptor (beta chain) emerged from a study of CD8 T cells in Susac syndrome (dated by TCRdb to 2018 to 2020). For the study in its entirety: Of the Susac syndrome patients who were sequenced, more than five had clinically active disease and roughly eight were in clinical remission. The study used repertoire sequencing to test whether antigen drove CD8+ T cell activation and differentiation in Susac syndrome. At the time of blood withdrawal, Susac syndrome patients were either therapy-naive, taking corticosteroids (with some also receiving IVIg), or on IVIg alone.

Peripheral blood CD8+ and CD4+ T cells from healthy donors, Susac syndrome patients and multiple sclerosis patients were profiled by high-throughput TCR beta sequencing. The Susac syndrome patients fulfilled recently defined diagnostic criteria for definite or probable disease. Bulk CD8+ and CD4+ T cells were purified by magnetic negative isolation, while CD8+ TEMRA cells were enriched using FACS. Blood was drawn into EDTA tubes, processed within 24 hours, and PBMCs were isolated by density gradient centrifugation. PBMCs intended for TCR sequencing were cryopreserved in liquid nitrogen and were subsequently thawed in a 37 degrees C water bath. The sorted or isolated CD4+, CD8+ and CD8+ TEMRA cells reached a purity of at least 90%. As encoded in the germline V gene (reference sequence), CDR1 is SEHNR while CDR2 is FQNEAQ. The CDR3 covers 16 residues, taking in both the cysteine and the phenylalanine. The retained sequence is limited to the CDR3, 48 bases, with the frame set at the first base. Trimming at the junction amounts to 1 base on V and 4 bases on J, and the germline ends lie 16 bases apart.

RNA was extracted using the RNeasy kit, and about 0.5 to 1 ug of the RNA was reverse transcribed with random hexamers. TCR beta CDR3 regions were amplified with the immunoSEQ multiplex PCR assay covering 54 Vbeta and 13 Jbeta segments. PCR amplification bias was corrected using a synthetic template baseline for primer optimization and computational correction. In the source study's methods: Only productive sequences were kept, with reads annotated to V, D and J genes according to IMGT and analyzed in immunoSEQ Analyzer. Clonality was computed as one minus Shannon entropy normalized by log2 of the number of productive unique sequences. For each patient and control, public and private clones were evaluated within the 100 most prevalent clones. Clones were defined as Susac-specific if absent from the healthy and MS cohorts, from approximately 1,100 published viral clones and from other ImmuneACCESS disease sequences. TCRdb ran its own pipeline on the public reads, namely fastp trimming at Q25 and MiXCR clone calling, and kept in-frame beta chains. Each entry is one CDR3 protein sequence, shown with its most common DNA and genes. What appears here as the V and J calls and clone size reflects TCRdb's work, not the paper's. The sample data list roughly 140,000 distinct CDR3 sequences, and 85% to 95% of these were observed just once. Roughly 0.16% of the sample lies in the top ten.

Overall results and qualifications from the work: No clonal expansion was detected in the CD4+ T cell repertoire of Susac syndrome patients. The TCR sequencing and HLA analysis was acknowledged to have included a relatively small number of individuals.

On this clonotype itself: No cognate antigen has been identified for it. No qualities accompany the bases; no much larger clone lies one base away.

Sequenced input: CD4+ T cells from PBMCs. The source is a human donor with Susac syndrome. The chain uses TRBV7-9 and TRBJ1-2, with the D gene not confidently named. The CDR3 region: CASSLGAALATYGYTF. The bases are TGTGCCAGCAGCTTAGGGGCAGCGCTGGCCACCTATGGCTACACCTTC.